This TCR beta chain is from a study of blood T cell repertoires in COVID-19. Study details: The study drew acute and convalescent COVID-19 samples from the United States, Italy and Spain.

Per germline, CDR1 SNHLY and CDR2 FYNNEI. The V end was cut by 3 bases, the J end by 4 bases, with 9 bases between. The CDR3 contains 14 residues. While infection was still active, Seattle patients were enrolled and then followed longitudinally. The data were produced by immunoSEQ multiplex PCR, yet TCRdb's version contains in-frame clones alone and is incomplete. The sample holds about 480,000 clones; 89% are singletons and the top ten take approximately 0.9%. The sample taken for sequencing was peripheral blood. This TCR was sampled from a man between 18 and 29 years old with COVID-19, enrolled during active disease. V and J are TRBV2 and TRBJ2-2, with D hard to call. The chain's CDR3 is CASSERGFTGELFF. The CDR3 DNA follows: TGTGCCAGCAGTGAGCGAGGATTCACCGGGGAGCTGTTTTTT.